This entry is about one TCR beta chain. The germline V and J ends were trimmed by 0 bases and 7 bases, with 13 bases remaining between them. Germline assignment: CDR1 MNHEY and CDR2 SVGAGI. The CDR3 spans 15 residues. These data are taken from a study of blood T cell repertoires in COVID-19. As for the study in general: The analysed material was cDNA or gDNA that came from T cells, B-cell-depleted T cells, or PBMCs.

As handled by the study authors: How many nucleated cells were present was estimated from reference gene primer amplification. Some clones are missing from TCRdb's copy, which holds only in-frame ones; the method was immunoSEQ multiplex PCR. D and trimming come from the DNA, and the V and J calls and clone size come from that table. The sample records around 200,000 clones, roughly 89% being singletons. The sequenced sample was peripheral blood. This chain uses TRBV6-5 with TRBJ1-5; the D is unclear. The receptor comes from a woman between 18 and 29 years old who had recovered from COVID-19. CDR3 residues: CASSYSWSSGQPQHF. DNA for the CDR3: TGTGCCAGCAGTTACTCATGGAGTTCGGGACAGCCCCAGCATTTT.